This is a list of T cell receptor beta chains from one sample in a study of blood T cell repertoires in COVID-19. Sequencing used immunoSEQ multiplex PCR; TCRdb keeps in-frame clones, though not all of them. The sample carries hundreds of thousands of clones, 87% recorded once. The sample taken for sequencing was PBMCs or T cells enriched from blood (not recorded which). The receptors stem from a woman aged 40-49 years who had recovered from COVID-19. Each CDR3 is given with its conserved first and last residue. The D gene is left open where the match is weak. Not every row has a clone size; where given, it reads once, few, many or a size class.

.,TRBJ1-5,TRBV6-5,.,CASTPYGGRPQHF,TGTGCCAGCACTCCCTACGGGGGAAGGCCCCAGCATTTT
TRBD1,TRBJ2-2,TRBV7-3,few,CASSLLPGQGIGGELFF,TGTGCCAGCAGCTTACTGCCGGGACAGGGAATTGGCGGGGAGCTGTTTTTT
TRBD1,TRBJ1-4,TRBV15,.,CATSRESSGTVNEKLFF,TGTGCCACCAGCAGAGAGAGTTCCGGGACAGTTAATGAAAAACTGTTTTTT
.,TRBJ1-2,TRBV7-9,.,CASSLAQGSVGYTF,TGTGCCAGCAGCTTAGCGCAGGGTTCGGTTGGCTACACCTTC
.,TRBJ1-5,TRBV27,few,CASSFTGQPQHF,TGTGCCAGCAGTTTTACGGGGCAGCCCCAGCATTTT
TRBD1,TRBJ1-2,TRBV11-3,.,CASSSGQGEGYTF,TGTGCCAGCAGCTCCGGACAGGGTGAAGGCTACACCTTC
.,TRBJ1-1,TRBV19,.,CATRDSPGVPAFF,TGTGCCACCAGAGACTCGCCCGGGGTGCCGGCTTTCTTT
.,TRBJ2-5,TRBV19,.,CASKGQLQETQYF,TGTGCCAGTAAGGGGCAGCTCCAAGAGACCCAGTACTTC
TRBD2,TRBJ2-3,TRBV19,.,CASMTSGRVTDTQYF,TGTGCCAGTATGACTAGCGGGAGAGTAACAGATACGCAGTATTTT
TRBD2,TRBJ2-1,TRBV3-1/TRBV3-2,.,CASSQDNPSGSDEQFF,TGTGCCAGCAGCCAAGATAATCCTAGCGGGAGCGATGAGCAGTTCTTC
.,TRBJ2-3,TRBV9,once,CASSESPGGDTQYF,TGTGCCAGCAGCGAGAGCCCCGGAGGGGATACGCAGTATTTT
.,TRBJ2-7,TRBV6-5,.,CASSYSGYGYEQYF,TGTGCCAGCAGTTATTCAGGGTATGGCTACGAGCAGTACTTC
.,TRBJ2-1,TRBV19,.,CASSIPRSGSYNEQFF,TGTGCCAGTAGTATCCCGAGGTCTGGCTCCTACAATGAGCAGTTCTTC
.,TRBJ1-1,TRBV27,.,CASIARQHTEAFF,TGTGCCAGCATCGCCAGGCAGCACACTGAAGCTTTCTTT
.,TRBJ1-2,TRBV6-5,.,CASTSSSGNGYTF,TGTGCCAGCACCTCCTCTTCCGGGAATGGCTACACCTTC
.,TRBJ2-1,TRBV4-1,.,CASSPPDRNNEQFF,TGCGCCAGCAGCCCCCCTGACAGAAACAATGAGCAGTTCTTC
TRBD2,TRBJ2-1,TRBV6-1,.,CASSEWRDYYNEQFF,TGTGCCAGCAGTGAATGGAGGGACTACTACAATGAGCAGTTCTTC
TRBD2,TRBJ2-3,TRBV24-1,.,CATRASGSLADTQYF,TGTGCCACCAGGGCTAGCGGCAGCCTGGCAGATACGCAGTATTTT
TRBD1,TRBJ1-2,TRBV24-1,.,CATSDWGQGSLGYTF,TGTGCCACCAGTGATTGGGGACAGGGATCGTTGGGCTACACCTTC
TRBD2,TRBJ2-3,TRBV28,once,CASRIGLAGVTQYF,TGTGCCAGCAGAATCGGTCTAGCGGGAGTTACGCAGTATTTT
TRBD1,TRBJ1-4,TRBV6-6,.,CASRPAGTGDEKLFF,TGTGCCAGCAGACCAGCCGGGACAGGGGATGAAAAACTGTTTTTT
TRBD2,TRBJ2-3,TRBV7-8,.,CASSILAGDTDTQYF,TGTGCCAGCAGCATACTAGCGGGAGACACAGATACGCAGTATTTT
TRBD2,TRBJ2-7,TRBV24-1,few,CATSGLAGGEQYF,TGTGCCACCAGCGGACTAGCGGGAGGCGAGCAGTACTTC
.,TRBJ1-5,TRBV4-1,.,CASSPREGNQPQHF,TGCGCCAGCAGCCCCCGGGAGGGCAATCAGCCCCAGCATTTT
.,TRBJ2-7,TRBV20-1,.,CSAPRGYEQYF,TGCAGTGCCCCGAGGGGGTACGAGCAGTACTTC
TRBD2,TRBJ2-4,TRBV6-2/TRBV6-3,once,CASSRLGTTKNIQYF,TGTGCCAGCAGCAGGTTGGGGACTACCAAAAACATTCAGTACTTC
.,TRBJ1-2,TRBV2,.,CASQTAQLYGYTF,TGTGCCAGCCAGACAGCTCAACTCTATGGCTACACCTTC
.,TRBJ2-5,TRBV7-2,.,CASRSGGMVEETQYF,TGTGCCAGCAGAAGTGGCGGGATGGTAGAGGAGACCCAGTACTTC
.,TRBJ1-2,TRBV7-2,.,CASSPRNTGMGGYTF,TGTGCCAGCAGCCCGAGAAATACAGGGATGGGTGGCTACACCTTC
TRBD1,TRBJ1-5,TRBV19,.,CASSIGGGLQPQHF,TGTGCCAGTAGTATTGGAGGGGGCCTCCAGCCCCAGCATTTT
.,TRBJ2-7,TRBV27,.,CASRKGDGSYEQYF,TGTGCCAGCAGAAAGGGGGACGGCTCCTACGAGCAGTACTTC
TRBD1,TRBJ2-7,TRBV10-3,.,CATTGGQGIVYEQYF,TGTGCCACCACCGGGGGACAGGGGATTGTTTACGAGCAGTACTTC
.,TRBJ2-3,TRBV5-1,.,CASSLASYGGPYTDTQYF,TGCGCCAGCAGCTTGGCCTCTTACGGGGGGCCTTACACAGATACGCAGTATTTT
TRBD1,TRBJ1-6,TRBV30,few,CAWRLQGGNSPLHF,TGTGCCTGGAGGCTACAGGGGGGGAATTCACCCCTCCACTTT
TRBD1,TRBJ1-6,TRBV28,.,CASRHQGARSPLHF,TGTGCCAGCAGGCACCAGGGGGCTAGGTCACCCCTCCACTTT
.,TRBJ2-3,TRBV27,.,CASSFGSPTDTQYF,TGTGCCAGCAGTTTCGGGTCCCCCACAGATACGCAGTATTTT
.,TRBJ2-3,TRBV11-3,.,CASSLAGTGTDTQYF,TGTGCCAGCAGCTTAGCCGGGACTGGCACAGATACGCAGTATTTT
TRBD2,TRBJ2-1,TRBV7-9,.,CASSLPGTSLREQFF,TGTGCCAGCAGCCTTCCCGGGACTAGCCTCCGGGAGCAGTTCTTC
.,TRBJ1-1,TRBV3-1/TRBV3-2,.,CASSQGPINTEAFF,TGTGCCAGCAGCCAAGGGCCGATAAACACTGAAGCTTTCTTT
TRBD2,TRBJ2-2,TRBV9,.,CASSPLVGRDGELFF,TGTGCCAGCAGCCCCCTGGTAGGGAGGGACGGGGAGCTGTTTTTT
TRBD2,TRBJ2-7,TRBV27,.,CASSFRTESGRPTGEQYF,TGTGCCAGCAGTTTCCGAACAGAGAGCGGGAGGCCTACGGGCGAGCAGTACTTC
.,TRBJ2-2,TRBV7-2,.,CASSLGAGAGELFF,TGTGCCAGCAGCTTAGGGGCAGGGGCCGGGGAGCTGTTTTTT
.,TRBJ1-5,TRBV7-2,once,CASSTTGSQPGQPQHF,TGTGCCAGCAGCACCACCGGGTCCCAACCGGGGCAGCCCCAGCATTTT
.,TRBJ1-1,TRBV7-3,.,CASSPGGRDTEAFF,TGTGCCAGCAGCCCCGGAGGGCGGGACACTGAAGCTTTCTTT
.,TRBJ2-1,TRBV28,.,CASSLGSGEEFF,TGTGCCAGCAGTTTAGGTAGCGGAGAGGAGTTCTTC
.,TRBJ2-7,TRBV5-1,.,CASSRNTAGPPRGYEQYF,TGCGCCAGCAGCCGTAACACCGCGGGACCTCCCCGGGGATACGAGCAGTACTTC
TRBD2,TRBJ2-7,TRBV19,.,CASSIREGPYEQYF,TGTGCCAGTAGTATCCGGGAGGGCCCCTACGAGCAGTACTTC
TRBD1,TRBJ2-7,TRBV4-1,.,CASSQTTGTDYYEQYF,TGCGCCAGCAGCCAAACGACCGGGACAGACTACTACGAGCAGTACTTC
TRBD1,TRBJ2-1,TRBV3-1/TRBV3-2,.,CASSQVWPPGTGEQFF,TGTGCCAGCAGCCAAGTTTGGCCACCCGGGACAGGGGAGCAGTTCTTC
.,TRBJ2-3,TRBV7-9,.,CASSLSGADTQYF,TGTGCCAGCAGCTTAAGCGGCGCAGATACGCAGTATTTT
TRBD2,TRBJ2-5,TRBV5-1,.,CASSLSPRAGVGETQYF,TGCGCCAGCAGCTTGAGTCCCCGAGCGGGAGTCGGGGAGACCCAGTACTTC
TRBD2,TRBJ2-1,TRBV10-1,.,CASSPSGSVADEQFF,TGCGCCAGCAGTCCCAGCGGGAGTGTTGCCGATGAGCAGTTCTTC